The 9 T cell receptor beta chains below were found in one sample sequenced in a study of T-cell reconstitution after alpha-beta-depleted transplantation in children. The authors prepared the TCRbeta library with unique molecular identifiers. In TCRdb, the PCR reads were re-called with MiXCR into one record per CDR3 protein. The table lists 600,000 to 700,000 distinct CDR3 sequences, around 12% of them singletons, with around 0.76% in the top ten. The source was PBMCs, collected before TCRalphabeta/CD19-depleted stem cell transplant. Receptors originate from a girl aged 2 to 10 with congenital amegakaryocytic thrombocytopenia, due to receive a stem cell transplant.

This chain uses TRBV6-1 with TRBJ2-7, with 10 bases lining up with TRBD1. The CDR3 is 15 residues long. V shed 4 bases, J shed 6 bases, and the junction held 9 bases outside the gene matches. Per the germline V gene, CDR1 is MNHNS and CDR2 is SASEGT. CDR3 nucleotide sequence: TGTGCCAGCAGTGCTTACCCGGGACAGGGGACCGAGCAGTACTTC. Translating gives CASSAYPGQGTEQYF.

This clonotype occurred many times. The chain is built from TRBV6-6 and TRBJ2-1; a weak D match, TRBD1 (5 bases). CDR1 is MNHNY and CDR2 is SVGAGI in the germline V gene (reference sequence). V shed 6 bases and J shed 9 bases, with 12 bases lying between them. The CDR3 sequence is 12 residues long. The CDR3 DNA reads TGTGCCAGCAGGCTACAGGATAGTGAGCAGTTCTTC. Translation gives CASRLQDSEQFF.

The chain is built from TRBV2 and TRBJ2-6, with D unresolved. The germline V gene has CDR1 SNHLY and CDR2 FYNNEI. The CDR3 runs 12 residues. Trimming cost V 5 bases and J 9 bases, with 8 bases left between them. CDR3 amino acids: CASSPPINVLTF. The CDR3 region has the DNA TGTGCCAGCAGTCCCCCGATCAACGTCCTGACTTTC.

The chain links TRBV7-9 to TRBJ2-2; D unclear. Germline V gene sequence: CDR1 SEHNR, CDR2 FQNEAQ (reference sequence). The CDR3 consists of 15 residues. Trimming took off 3 bases at V and 3 bases at J, with 11 bases between the two ends. The CDR3 nucleotides read TGTGCCAGCAGCTTCGCCTCCCCCCACACCGGGGAGCTGTTTTTT. This translates into CASSFASPHTGELFF.

The rearrangement links TRBV18 to TRBJ1-1, with TRBD1 identical over 8 bases. This CDR3 spans 16 amino acids. Germline V gene lookup returns CDR1 KGHSH and CDR2 LQKENI. Trimming took 0 bases from V and 4 from J; bases not matched to a gene: 7. CDR3 nucleotides: TGTGCCAGCTCACCACCATGGACAGGGTTTGGCACTGAAGCTTTCTTT. Its translation is CASSPPWTGFGTEAFF.

In this sample, this clonotype turned up many times. The V and J genes are TRBV5-6 and TRBJ2-5, with 7 bases identical to TRBD1. Germline CDR1 and CDR2: SGHDT and YYEEEE. V shed 4 bases, J shed 5 bases, and the junction held 11 bases outside the gene matches. The CDR3 sequence is 15 residues long. As DNA, the CDR3 is TGTGCCAGCAGCCTCGGGGCAGGGGGTCGGGAGACCCAGTACTTC. This translates into CASSLGAGGRETQYF.

Worth noting for this clonotype: A clone one base away is much larger, so this may be a read error. The CDR3 sequence is CASSSARELPKNIQYF. As DNA, the CDR3 is TGTGCCAGCAGTTCCGCCCGGGAGCTACCCAAAAACATTCAGTACTTC. The rearrangement uses TRBV28 and TRBJ2-4; D perhaps matches TRBD2 (6 bases). The CDR3 extends over 16 amino acids. V lost 4 bases and J lost 2, with 15 bases in between. The germline CDR1 and CDR2 sequences are MDHEN and SYDVKM. The variable domain in full, with the rest retrieved from reference TRBV28 and TRBJ2-4, is DVKVTQSSRYLVKRTGEKVFLECVQDMDHENMFWYRQDPGLGLRLIYFSYDVKMKEKGDIPEGYSVSREKKERFSLILESASTNQTSMYLCASSSARELPKNIQYFGAGTRLSVL.

The table lists this clonotype with many counts. This chain uses TRBV10-3 with TRBJ2-3; TRBD2 matches at 11 bases. The germline CDR1 and CDR2 sequences are ENHRY and SYGVKD. The junction had 7 bases not matched to a gene; V was cut back by 6 bases and J by 5 bases. This CDR3 has 15 amino acids. CDR3 protein: CAIRGTSGPVDTQYF. In DNA form, the CDR3 reads TGTGCCATCAGAGGGACTAGCGGTCCAGTAGATACGCAGTATTTT.

The table lists this clonotype with many counts. This chain joins TRBV10-3 and TRBJ2-1; a weak D match, TRBD1 (5 bases). Looked up from germline, CDR1 is ENHRY and CDR2 is SYGVKD. V shed 5 bases and J shed 5 bases, with 16 bases lying between them. The CDR3 runs to 15 residues. This chain's CDR3 is CAISTYLTDHNEQFF. The CDR3 DNA reads TGTGCCATCAGTACATACCTGACAGACCACAATGAGCAGTTCTTC.